This T cell receptor beta chain was sequenced during a study of T cell responses to AZD1222 COVID-19 vaccine (dated by TCRdb to about 2021). With respect to the entire study: A total of more than 230 trial participants underwent TCR sequencing, of whom about 210 received two doses of AZD1222 and approximately 25 received two doses of the MenACWY control vaccine. Enrollment into the trials was organized by age into subgroups of 18-55, 56-69 and 70-plus years, and those subgroups contained 148, 28 and 57 TCR-sequenced participants, respectively. General study outcomes and caveats: Reportedly, close to half of the unique spike-specific TCRs recognized epitopes lying outside the regions that are mutated in the B.1.351 and B.1.1.7 variants. The vaccine-associated CD4 TCRs covered the entire spike protein, and the dominant responses fell in regions 160-218 and 743-854. Conclusions about previously exposed vaccinees were limited because only a handful of AZD1222 recipients were SARS-CoV-2 seropositive at baseline. Because no day 14 peak-response samples were available, repertoires were characterized only after the peak T cell response. Participants were mostly white British, with more females than males. The authors suggested clonal diversity may have been underestimated. After two AZD1222 doses, both the breadth and the depth of spike-specific TCRs were significantly higher than at day 0 and than in MenACWY recipients. The 56-69-year group was small, and its depth increase did not reach significance, likely because of low power.

CDR1 and CDR2 (SGDLS, YYNGEE) derive from the germline V gene. The CDR3 goes from the cysteine to the phenylalanine over 14 residues. Here the CDR3 DNA is all that survives: 42 bases in frame from base 1. V has 0 bases trimmed and J has 4 bases trimmed; junction bases matching no gene number 1. About this clone itself: Its antigen is unknown. The record has no base qualities; no much larger clone is one base away.

Interpreted using the paper, the time point label stands for: about 28 days (+/-7) after the second vaccine dose. This sample's treatment or condition label indicates: meningococcal conjugate vaccine given as trial control. Samples from vaccinated people were obtained from the UK trials COV001 and COV002, which included a single-blind randomized controlled phase 2/3 trial of AZD1222 (ChAdOx1 nCoV-19) in healthy adults. Trial participant PBMC samples were collected at day 0 and day 28 after the second dose for TCRbeta chain sequencing. The CDR3 regions of human TCRbeta chains were analyzed by immunosequencing. In the authors' own workflow: TCRs in the repertoires were compared against a reference library of SARS-CoV-2-specific TCRs that had been generated with the MIRA antigen-specificity platform. Breadth was defined as the fraction of unique TCRs that were SARS-CoV-2-associated, and depth was defined as the fraction of total T cells that were SARS-CoV-2-associated. Using the MIRA data, each spike-specific TCR was assigned both to the spike region to which the TCR was reactive and to a CD4 or CD8 class. Log10-transformed breadth and depth values were compared by one-way ANOVA with Sidak's multiple comparisons tests. Held by TCRdb, this immuneACCESS table contains in-frame sequences only and omits some clones. Under half of the omission traces to an unresolved V gene where checked; the cause of the rest is unknown. V, J and clone size were drawn from that table, and D and trimming were deduced from the DNA. Present in this sample are approximately 130,000 clones, over 75% of which were seen just once. The top ten clones comprise around 7.9% of the sample.

The clonotype was recovered from an adult who received the MenACWY meningococcal vaccine as a control. Sequencing used peripheral blood, obtained 28 days after the second dose of the MenACWY control vaccine. The chain joins TRBV9 to TRBJ2-3; 8 nucleotides in the junction match TRBD2. The CDR3 here reads CASSVAGLADTQYF. The nucleotide sequence is TGTGCCAGCAGCGTAGCGGGACTAGCAGATACGCAGTATTTT.